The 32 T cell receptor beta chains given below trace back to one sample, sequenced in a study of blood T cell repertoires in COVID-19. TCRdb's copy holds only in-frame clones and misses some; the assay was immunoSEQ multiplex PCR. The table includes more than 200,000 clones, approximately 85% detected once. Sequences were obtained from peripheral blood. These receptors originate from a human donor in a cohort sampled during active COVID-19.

CDR3 sequence: CAIPGAQGYEQYF. CDR3 bases: TGCGCCATCCCGGGAGCCCAGGGCTACGAGCAGTACTTC. This sequence joins TRBV10-2 and TRBJ2-7; D might be TRBD2 (6 bases). CDR3 length: 13 residues. Trimming took off 10 bases at V and 3 bases at J, with 16 bases between the two ends. Germline CDR1 reads WSHSY; CDR2 reads SAAADI.

CDR3 in amino acids: CAWSPPDRGNTEAFF. Written as DNA, the CDR3 is TGTGCCTGGAGTCCGCCTGACAGGGGGAACACTGAAGCTTTCTTT. The V and J genes are TRBV30 and TRBJ1-1, with 8 bases identical to TRBD1. This CDR3 comprises 15 residues. Germline-derived CDR1 and CDR2 are GTSNPN and SVGIG (reference sequence). The V and J ends lost 2 bases and 1 base, in that order; junction bases with no gene match: 6. The whole variable domain, remainder taken from reference TRBV30 and TRBJ1-1, is SQTIHQWPATLVQPVGSPLSLECTVEGTSNPNLYWYRQAAGRGLQLLFYSVGIGQISSEVPQNLSASRPQDRQFILSSKKLLLSDSGFYLCAWSPPDRGNTEAFFGQGTRLTVV.

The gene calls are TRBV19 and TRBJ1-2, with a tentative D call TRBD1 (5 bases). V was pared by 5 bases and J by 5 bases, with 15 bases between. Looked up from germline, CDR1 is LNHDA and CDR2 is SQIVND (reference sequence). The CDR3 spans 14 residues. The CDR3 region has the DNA TGTGCCAGTAGTTCCAGACAGACTCTATATGGCTACACCTTC. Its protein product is CASSSRQTLYGYTF.

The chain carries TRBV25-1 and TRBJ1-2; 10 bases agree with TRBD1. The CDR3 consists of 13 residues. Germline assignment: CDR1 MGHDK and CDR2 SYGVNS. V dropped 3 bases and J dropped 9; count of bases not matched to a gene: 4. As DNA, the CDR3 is TGTGCCAGCAGTGAGACAGGGGGCGCAAGCTACACCTTC. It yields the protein CASSETGGASYTF.

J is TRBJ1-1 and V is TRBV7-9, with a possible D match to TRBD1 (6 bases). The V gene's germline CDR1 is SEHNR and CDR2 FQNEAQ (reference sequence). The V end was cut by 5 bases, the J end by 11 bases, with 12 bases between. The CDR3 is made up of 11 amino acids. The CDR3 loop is CASSLRDNAFF. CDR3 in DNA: TGTGCCAGCAGCCTACGGGACAACGCTTTCTTT.

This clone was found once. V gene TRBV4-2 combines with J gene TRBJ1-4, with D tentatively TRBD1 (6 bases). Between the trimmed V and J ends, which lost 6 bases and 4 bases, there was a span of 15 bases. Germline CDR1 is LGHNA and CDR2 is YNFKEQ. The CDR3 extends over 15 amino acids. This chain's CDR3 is CASSDLGGHNEKLFF. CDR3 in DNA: TGTGCCAGCAGTGACTTGGGGGGGCATAATGAAAAACTGTTTTTT.

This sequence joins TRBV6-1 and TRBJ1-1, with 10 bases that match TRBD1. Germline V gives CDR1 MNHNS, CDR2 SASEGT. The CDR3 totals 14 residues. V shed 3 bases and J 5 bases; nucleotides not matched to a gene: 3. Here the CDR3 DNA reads TGTGCCAGCAGTGATGACAGGGGGCCTACTGAAGCTTTCTTT. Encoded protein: CASSDDRGPTEAFF.

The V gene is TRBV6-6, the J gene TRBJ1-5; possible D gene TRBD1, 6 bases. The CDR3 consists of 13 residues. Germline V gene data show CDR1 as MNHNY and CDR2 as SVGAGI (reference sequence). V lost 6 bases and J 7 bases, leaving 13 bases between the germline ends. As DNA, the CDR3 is TGTGCCAGCAGCTCAGGGGTCGGCCAGCCCCAGCATTTT. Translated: CASSSGVGQPQHF.

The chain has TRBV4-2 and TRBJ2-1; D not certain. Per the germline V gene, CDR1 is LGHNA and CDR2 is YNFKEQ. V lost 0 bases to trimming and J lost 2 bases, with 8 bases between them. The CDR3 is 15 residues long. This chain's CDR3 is CASSQDNRAYNEQFF. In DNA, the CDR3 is TGTGCCAGCAGCCAAGACAACCGGGCCTACAATGAGCAGTTCTTC.

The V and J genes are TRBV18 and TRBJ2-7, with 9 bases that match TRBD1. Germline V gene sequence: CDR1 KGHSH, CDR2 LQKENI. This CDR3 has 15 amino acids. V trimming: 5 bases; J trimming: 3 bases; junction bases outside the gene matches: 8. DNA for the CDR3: TGTGCCAGCTCATCTGGACAGGGGATTCGCTACGAGCAGTACTTC. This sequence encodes CASSSGQGIRYEQYF. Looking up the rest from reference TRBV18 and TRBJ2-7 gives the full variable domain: NAGVMQNPRHLVRRRGQEARLRCSPMKGHSHVYWYRQLPEEGLKFMVYLQKENIIDESGMPKERFSAEFPKEGPSILRIQQVVRGDSAAYFCASSSGQGIRYEQYFGPGTRLTVT.

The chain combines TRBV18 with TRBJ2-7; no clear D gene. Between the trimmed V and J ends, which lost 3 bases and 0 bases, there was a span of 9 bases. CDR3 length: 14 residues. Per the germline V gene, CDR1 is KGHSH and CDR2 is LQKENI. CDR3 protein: CASSPAQSSYEQYF. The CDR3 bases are TGTGCCAGCTCACCCGCGCAAAGCTCCTACGAGCAGTACTTC.

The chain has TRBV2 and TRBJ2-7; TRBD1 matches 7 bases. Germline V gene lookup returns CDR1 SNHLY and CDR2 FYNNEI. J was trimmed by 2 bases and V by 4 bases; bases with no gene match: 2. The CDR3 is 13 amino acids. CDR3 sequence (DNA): TGTGCCAGCAGTGGGGACAGCGCCTACGAGCAGTACTTC. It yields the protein CASSGDSAYEQYF.

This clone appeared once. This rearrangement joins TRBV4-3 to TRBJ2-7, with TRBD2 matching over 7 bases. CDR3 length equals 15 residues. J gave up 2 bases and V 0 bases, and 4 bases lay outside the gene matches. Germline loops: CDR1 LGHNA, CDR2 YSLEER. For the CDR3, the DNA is TGCGCCAGCAGCCAAGAGGCGGGAGTTACCTACGAGCAGTACTTC. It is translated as CASSQEAGVTYEQYF.

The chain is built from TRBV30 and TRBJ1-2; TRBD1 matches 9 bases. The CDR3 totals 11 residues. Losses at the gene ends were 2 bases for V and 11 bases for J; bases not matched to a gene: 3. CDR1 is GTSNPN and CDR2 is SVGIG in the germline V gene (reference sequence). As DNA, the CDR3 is TGTGCCTGGAGTTTACAGGGGGCGTACACCTTC. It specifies CAWSLQGAYTF. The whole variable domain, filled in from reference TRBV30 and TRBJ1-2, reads SQTIHQWPATLVQPVGSPLSLECTVEGTSNPNLYWYRQAAGRGLQLLFYSVGIGQISSEVPQNLSASRPQDRQFILSSKKLLLSDSGFYLCAWSLQGAYTFGSGTRLTVV.

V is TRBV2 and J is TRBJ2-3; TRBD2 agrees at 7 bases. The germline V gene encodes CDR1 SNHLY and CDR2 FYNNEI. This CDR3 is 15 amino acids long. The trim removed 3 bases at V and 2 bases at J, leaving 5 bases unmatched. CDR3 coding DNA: TGTGCCAGCAGTGAGCTGGCGGGGGACACAGATACGCAGTATTTT. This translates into CASSELAGDTDTQYF.

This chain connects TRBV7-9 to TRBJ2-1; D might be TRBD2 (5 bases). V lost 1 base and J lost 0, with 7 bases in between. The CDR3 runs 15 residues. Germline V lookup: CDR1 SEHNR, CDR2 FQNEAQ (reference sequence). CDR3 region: CASSLGESSYNEQFF. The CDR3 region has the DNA TGTGCCAGCAGCTTAGGGGAGAGCTCCTACAATGAGCAGTTCTTC.

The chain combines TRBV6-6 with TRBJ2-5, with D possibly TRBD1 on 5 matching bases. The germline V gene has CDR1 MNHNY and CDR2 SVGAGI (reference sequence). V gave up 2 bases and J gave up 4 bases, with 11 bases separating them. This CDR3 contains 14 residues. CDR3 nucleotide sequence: TGTGCCAGCAGTTACCGTGGTCAGGGAGAGACCCAGTACTTC. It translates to CASSYRGQGETQYF.

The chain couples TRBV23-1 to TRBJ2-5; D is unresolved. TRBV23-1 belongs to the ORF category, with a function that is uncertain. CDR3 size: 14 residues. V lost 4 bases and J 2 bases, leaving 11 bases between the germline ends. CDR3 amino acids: CASSRVGGQETQYF. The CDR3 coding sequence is TGCGCCAGCAGTCGTGTCGGCGGACAAGAGACCCAGTACTTC.

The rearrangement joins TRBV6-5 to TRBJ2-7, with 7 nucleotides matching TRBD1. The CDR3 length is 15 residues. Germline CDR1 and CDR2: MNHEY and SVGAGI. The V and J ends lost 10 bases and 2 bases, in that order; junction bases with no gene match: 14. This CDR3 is CATTGTAWDPYEQYF. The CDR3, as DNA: TGTGCCACAACCGGGACAGCGTGGGATCCCTACGAGCAGTACTTC.

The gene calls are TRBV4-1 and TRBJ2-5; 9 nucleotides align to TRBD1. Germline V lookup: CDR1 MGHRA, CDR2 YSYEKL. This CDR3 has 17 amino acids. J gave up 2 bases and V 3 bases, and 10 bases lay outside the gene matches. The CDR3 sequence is CASSHLVSGTGQETQYF. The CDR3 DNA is TGCGCCAGCAGCCATCTGGTGTCAGGGACAGGGCAAGAGACCCAGTACTTC.

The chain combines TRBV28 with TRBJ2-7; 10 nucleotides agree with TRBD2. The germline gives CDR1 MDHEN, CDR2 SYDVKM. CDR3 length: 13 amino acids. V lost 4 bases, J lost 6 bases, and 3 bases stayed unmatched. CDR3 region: CASSSTSGIEQYF. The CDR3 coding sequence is TGTGCCAGCAGTTCAACTAGCGGGATCGAGCAGTACTTC.

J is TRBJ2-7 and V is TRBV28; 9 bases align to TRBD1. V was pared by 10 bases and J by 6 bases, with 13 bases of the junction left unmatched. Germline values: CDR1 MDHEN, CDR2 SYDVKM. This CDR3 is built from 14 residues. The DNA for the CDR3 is TGTGCCATCCTGGGGGGGACAGGGTTCCGCGAGCAGTACTTC. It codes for CAILGGTGFREQYF.

In DNA form, the CDR3 reads TGTGCCAGCAGCTTGGCCTACCAGGGTGGAACTGAAGCTTTCTTT. Protein sequence: CASSLAYQGGTEAFF. J is TRBJ1-1 and V is TRBV5-4; D is possibly TRBD1 (5 bases). The germline V gene encodes CDR1 SGHNT and CDR2 YYREEE (reference sequence). Trimming stripped 0 bases from V and 5 bases from J, with 14 bases between. The CDR3 has 15 amino acids.

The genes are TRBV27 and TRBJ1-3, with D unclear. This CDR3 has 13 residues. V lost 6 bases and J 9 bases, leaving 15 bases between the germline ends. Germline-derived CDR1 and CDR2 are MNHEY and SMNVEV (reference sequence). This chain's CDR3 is CASSSTRLSTIYF. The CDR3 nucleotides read TGTGCCAGCAGCTCAACCAGGTTAAGCACCATATATTTT.

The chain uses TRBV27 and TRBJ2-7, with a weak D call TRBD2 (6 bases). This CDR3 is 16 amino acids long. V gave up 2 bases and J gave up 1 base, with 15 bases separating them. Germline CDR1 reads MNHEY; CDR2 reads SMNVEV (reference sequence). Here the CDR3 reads CASSLGLRGTSYEQYF. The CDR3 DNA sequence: TGTGCCAGCAGTTTAGGCTTGCGGGGTACTTCCTACGAGCAGTACTTC.

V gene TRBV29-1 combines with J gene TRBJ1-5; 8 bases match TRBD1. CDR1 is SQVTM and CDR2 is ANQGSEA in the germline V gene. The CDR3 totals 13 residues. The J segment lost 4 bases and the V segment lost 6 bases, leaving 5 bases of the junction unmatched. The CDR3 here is CSVRQGMNQPQHF. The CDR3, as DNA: TGCAGCGTGAGACAGGGGATGAATCAGCCCCAGCATTTT.

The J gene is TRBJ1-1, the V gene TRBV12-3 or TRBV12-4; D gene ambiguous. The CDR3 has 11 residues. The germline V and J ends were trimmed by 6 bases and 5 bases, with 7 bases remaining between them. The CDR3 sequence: CASRSETEAFF. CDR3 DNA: TGTGCCAGCAGATCAGAAACTGAAGCTTTCTTT.

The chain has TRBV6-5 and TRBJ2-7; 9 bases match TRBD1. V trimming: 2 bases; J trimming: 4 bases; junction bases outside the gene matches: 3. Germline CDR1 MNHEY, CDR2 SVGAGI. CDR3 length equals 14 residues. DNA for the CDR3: TGTGCCAGCAGTTACGGACAGGGGATTTACGAGCAGTACTTC. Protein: CASSYGQGIYEQYF.

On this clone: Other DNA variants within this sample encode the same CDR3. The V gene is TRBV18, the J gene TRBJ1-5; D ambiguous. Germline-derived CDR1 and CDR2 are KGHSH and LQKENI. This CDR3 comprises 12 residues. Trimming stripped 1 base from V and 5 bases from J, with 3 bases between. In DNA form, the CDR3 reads TGTGCCAGCTCACCACGAGATCAGCCCCAGCATTTT. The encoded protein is CASSPRDQPQHF.

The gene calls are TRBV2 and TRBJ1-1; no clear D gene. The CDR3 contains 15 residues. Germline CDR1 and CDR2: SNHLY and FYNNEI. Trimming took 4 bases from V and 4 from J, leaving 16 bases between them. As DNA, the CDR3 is TGTGCCAGCAGTGCCAAACAGCCCTCGATCACTGAAGCTTTCTTT. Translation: CASSAKQPSITEAFF.

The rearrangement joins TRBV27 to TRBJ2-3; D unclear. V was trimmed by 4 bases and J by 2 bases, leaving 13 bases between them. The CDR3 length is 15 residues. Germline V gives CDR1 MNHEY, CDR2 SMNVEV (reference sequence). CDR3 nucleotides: TGTGCCAGCAGTTATTCTAGAGACTCCACAGATACGCAGTATTTT. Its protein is CASSYSRDSTDTQYF.

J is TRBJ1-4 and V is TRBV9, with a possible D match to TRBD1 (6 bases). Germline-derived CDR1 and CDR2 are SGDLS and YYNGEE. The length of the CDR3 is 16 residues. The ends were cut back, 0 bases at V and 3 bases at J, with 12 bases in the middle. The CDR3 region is CASSVATGSPNEKLFF. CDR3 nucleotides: TGTGCCAGCAGCGTAGCTACAGGGAGTCCTAATGAAAAACTGTTTTTT.